This TCR beta chain was identified in a study of brain T cells in children with intractable seizures. Method: immunoSEQ multiplex PCR; TCRdb's copy keeps in-frame clones and lacks some. The sample lists fewer than 85,000 clones, about 93% occurring once. This CDR3 is built from 16 residues. CDR1 MNHEY and CDR2 SMNVEV come from the germline V gene (reference sequence). V lost 6 bases to trimming and J lost 3 bases, with 20 bases between them. As for this clone: Its specificity is not known.

Findings of the study overall: Patients' HCMV serostatus was unknown; virus specificity rests on CDR3 similarity alone. Clones missing pre-surgery may reflect undersampling of that blood sample.

Sequencing was limited to surgery cases with top T cell transcript signatures in brain tissue. The source was peripheral blood, collected at surgery. The TCR originated in a boy under two years old with tuberous sclerosis and intractable seizures. V gene TRBV27 combines with J gene TRBJ1-1; TRBD1 is a possible D gene (6 bases). CDR3 DNA: TGTGCCAGCAGACACCAATTAGACGACAGGTACACTGAAGCTTTCTTT. This gives the protein CASRHQLDDRYTEAFF.